This T cell receptor (beta chain) comes out of a study of blood T cell repertoires in COVID-19. This CDR3 is built from 12 residues. Repertoires were generated with immunoSEQ multiplex PCR, while TCRdb's copy carries only in-frame clones and drops some. The profile shows around 360,000 clones, less than 90% of them singletons. The sequenced sample was PBMCs or T cells enriched from blood (not recorded which). This clonotype originated in a woman aged 30 to 39 who had recovered from COVID-19. The J gene is TRBJ1-1, the V gene TRBV21-1; the table names TRBD1, a call not compared with the DNA. TRBV21-1 is a listed pseudogene. Here the CDR3 reads CASRGQFTEAFF. The CDR3 DNA reads TGTGCCAGCAGAGGACAGTTCACTGAAGCTTTCTTT.